One and the same sample provided the 12 T cell receptor beta chains below, sequenced in a study of identical twins. TCRdb called the 5' RACE reads again in MiXCR, with one record for every CDR3 protein. Seen here are a few hundred thousand distinct CDR3 sequences, under 8.5% observed once, and the top ten hold just over 14%. These data are also associated with another study on T cells expressing NK-cell markers.

The sequenced sample consisted of CD8+ T cells sorted from blood. These receptors originate from a woman under 30 in good health.

The V gene is TRBV27, the J gene TRBJ2-1, with D uncertain. The V gene's germline CDR1 is MNHEY and CDR2 SMNVEV (reference sequence). V was shortened by 5 bases and J by 0 bases, with 14 bases between the two germline ends. This CDR3 comprises 16 residues. CDR3 sequence reads: CASSASVASSYNEQFF. DNA for the CDR3: TGTGCCAGCAGTGCTTCCGTAGCCAGCTCCTACAATGAGCAGTTCTTC.

V gene TRBV7-9 combines with J gene TRBJ2-2; perhaps TRBD2 as D (5 bases). CDR3 length: 15 residues. Looked up from germline, CDR1 is SEHNR and CDR2 is FQNEAQ (reference sequence). Trimming cost V 7 bases and J 5 bases, with 17 bases left between them. The CDR3 region has the DNA TGTGCCAGCACCGGAAGGGTAGCGTGGACCGGGGAGCTGTTTTTT. This codes for CASTGRVAWTGELFF. Drawing the rest from reference TRBV7-9 and TRBJ2-2, the complete variable domain is DTGVSQNPRHKITKRGQNVTFRCDPISEHNRLYWYRQTLGQGPEFLTYFQNEAQLEKSRLLSDRFSAERPKGSFSTLEIQRTEQGDSAMYLCASTGRVAWTGELFFGEGSRLTVL.

The chain carries TRBV6-6 and TRBJ2-7; TRBD1 aligns across 7 bases. Germline loops: CDR1 MNHNY, CDR2 SVGAGI (reference sequence). V dropped 6 bases and J dropped 5; count of bases not matched to a gene: 7. The CDR3 is 13 amino acids. The CDR3 region is CASRPDRANEQYF. In nucleotides, the CDR3 is TGTGCCAGCAGACCCGACAGGGCCAACGAGCAGTACTTC.

This sequence joins TRBV7-9 and TRBJ2-7; 8 positions agree with TRBD2. V gave up 1 base and J gave up 5 bases; unmatched junction bases: 13. This CDR3 has 17 residues. The germline V gene encodes CDR1 SEHNR and CDR2 FQNEAQ (reference sequence). CDR3 coding DNA: TGTGCCAGCAGCTTAGGGACGGGAGGGGATTTTGGGGACGAGCAGTACTTC. Its protein is CASSLGTGGDFGDEQYF.

The sample holds many counts of this clonotype. The V call is TRBV12-3 or TRBV12-4, the J call TRBJ1-1; no definite D call. V lost 1 base and J 11 bases, leaving 11 bases between the germline ends. This CDR3 is built from 12 residues. For the CDR3, the DNA is TGTGCCAGCAGTTTAGGACGGGTTTGGGCTTTCTTT. It encodes CASSLGRVWAFF.

The chain uses TRBV10-2 and TRBJ2-5, with D uncertain. V was trimmed by 11 bases and J by 1 base, leaving 14 bases between them. Germline CDR1 WSHSY, CDR2 SAAADI. This CDR3 is 13 amino acids long. The CDR3 bases are TGCGCCGTCCTTAGGGCATTCCAAGAGACCCAGTACTTC. It codes for CAVLRAFQETQYF.

This clonotype was detected ten times or more. V usage is TRBV30 and J usage is TRBJ2-1, with TRBD1 identical over 7 bases. V lost 8 bases to trimming and J lost 1 base; unmatched junction nucleotides: 5. This CDR3 has 13 amino acids. Germline assignment: CDR1 GTSNPN and CDR2 SVGIG (reference sequence). CDR3 in DNA: TGTGCCGGGACAGTAGTTTCCTACAATGAGCAGTTCTTC. It specifies CAGTVVSYNEQFF.

This clonotype appeared many times. The chain has TRBV18 and TRBJ2-7, with D tentatively TRBD2 (6 bases). This CDR3 contains 15 residues. Germline CDR1 is KGHSH and CDR2 is LQKENI. V was trimmed by 0 bases and J by 4 bases, leaving 13 bases between them. The CDR3 nucleotides are TGTGCCAGCTCACCACCCTTGCGGGAACCGTACGAGCAGTACTTC. As protein: CASSPPLREPYEQYF.

This clonotype was recorded many times. The chain uses TRBV12-3 or TRBV12-4 and TRBJ1-1; weak D call: TRBD1 (5 bases). V was clipped by 6 bases and J by 0 bases, with 8 bases between them. The CDR3 length is 13 residues. CDR3 bases: TGTGCCAGCAGCGGGGGGGTGAACACTGAAGCTTTCTTT. Its translation is CASSGGVNTEAFF.

This clonotype appeared many times. The J gene is TRBJ1-1, the V gene TRBV7-9; weak D call: TRBD1 (6 bases). Germline CDR1 is SEHNR and CDR2 is FQNEAQ (reference sequence). The ends were cut back, 2 bases at V and 3 bases at J, with 13 bases in the middle. This CDR3 region has 15 residues. The CDR3 loop is CASSLRRGQHTEAFF. CDR3 DNA sequence: TGTGCCAGCAGCTTAAGAAGAGGACAGCACACTGAAGCTTTCTTT.

This sequence joins TRBV7-6 and TRBJ2-4; 8 bases line up with TRBD1. Germline assignment: CDR1 SGHVS and CDR2 FNYEAQ. The CDR3 loop spans 13 amino acids. The J segment lost 7 bases and the V segment lost 3 bases, leaving 2 bases of the junction unmatched. In nucleotides, the CDR3 is TGTGCCAGCAGCTTCGGGGACAGGAACATTCAGTACTTC. Translated, it gives CASSFGDRNIQYF.

The V and J genes are TRBV20-1 and TRBJ2-7; TRBD1 might be the D (5 bases). Trimming took 7 bases from V and 4 from J, leaving 14 bases between them. CDR3 length equals 12 residues. Per the germline V gene, CDR1 is DFQATT and CDR2 is SNEGSKA (reference sequence). The CDR3 region is CSVRAQGYEQYF. As DNA, the CDR3 is TGCAGTGTCAGGGCTCAGGGTTACGAGCAGTACTTC.